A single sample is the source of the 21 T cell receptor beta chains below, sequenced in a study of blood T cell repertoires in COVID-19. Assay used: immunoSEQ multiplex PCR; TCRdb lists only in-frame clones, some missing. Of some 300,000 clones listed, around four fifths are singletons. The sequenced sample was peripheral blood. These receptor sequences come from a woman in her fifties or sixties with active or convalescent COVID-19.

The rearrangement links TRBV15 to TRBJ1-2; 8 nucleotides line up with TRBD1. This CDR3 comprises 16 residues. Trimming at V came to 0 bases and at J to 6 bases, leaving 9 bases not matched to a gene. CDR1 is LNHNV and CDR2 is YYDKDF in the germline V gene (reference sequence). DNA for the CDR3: TGTGCCACCAGCAGAGAGATTAGAGGACAGGGTGATGGCTACACCTTC. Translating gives CATSREIRGQGDGYTF.

CDR3 region: CASSRGRNEKLFF. CDR3 sequence (DNA): TGTGCCAGCTCGAGGGGGCGTAATGAAAAACTGTTTTTT. The chain combines TRBV2 with TRBJ1-4, with TRBD1 matching 7 bases. CDR1 is SNHLY, CDR2 FYNNEI, per germline. The CDR3 extends over 13 amino acids. J lost 4 bases, V lost 8 bases, and 4 bases had no gene match. The entire variable domain, with the rest obtained from reference TRBV2 and TRBJ1-4, is as follows: EPEVTQTPSHQVTQMGQEVILRCVPISNHLYFYWYRQILGQKVEFLVSFYNNEISEKSEIFDDQFSVERPDGSNFTLKIRSTKLEDSAMYFCASSRGRNEKLFFGSGTQLSVL.

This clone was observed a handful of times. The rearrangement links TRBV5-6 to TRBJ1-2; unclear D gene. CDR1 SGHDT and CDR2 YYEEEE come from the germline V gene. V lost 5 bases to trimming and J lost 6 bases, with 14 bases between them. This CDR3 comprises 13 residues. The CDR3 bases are TGTGCCAGCAGTTTACGGGGTGGGGATGGCTACACCTTC. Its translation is CASSLRGGDGYTF.

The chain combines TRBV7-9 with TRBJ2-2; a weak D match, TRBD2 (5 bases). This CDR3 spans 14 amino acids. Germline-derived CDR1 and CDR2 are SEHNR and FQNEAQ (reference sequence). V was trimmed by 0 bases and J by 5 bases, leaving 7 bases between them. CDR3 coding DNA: TGTGCCAGCAGCTTAGCAGGACTTACCGGGGAGCTGTTTTTT. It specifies CASSLAGLTGELFF.

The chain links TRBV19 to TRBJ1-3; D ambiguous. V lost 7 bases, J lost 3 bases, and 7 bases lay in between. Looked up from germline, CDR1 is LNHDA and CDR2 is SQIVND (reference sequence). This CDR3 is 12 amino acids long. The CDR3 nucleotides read TGTGCCAGTAACGGGTATGGAAACACCATATATTTT. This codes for CASNGYGNTIYF.

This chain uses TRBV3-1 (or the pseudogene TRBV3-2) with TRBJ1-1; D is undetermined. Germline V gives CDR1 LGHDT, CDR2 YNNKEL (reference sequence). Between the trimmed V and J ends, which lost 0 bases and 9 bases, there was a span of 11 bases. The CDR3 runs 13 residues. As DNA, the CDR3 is TGTGCCAGCAGCCAAGAGAAATTGAGTCAAGCTTTCTTT. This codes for CASSQEKLSQAFF.

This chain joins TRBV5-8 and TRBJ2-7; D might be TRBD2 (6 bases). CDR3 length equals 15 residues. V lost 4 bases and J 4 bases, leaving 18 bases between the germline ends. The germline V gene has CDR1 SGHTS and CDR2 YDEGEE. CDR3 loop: CASSLARFGGYEQYF. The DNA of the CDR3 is TGTGCCAGCAGCCTAGCACGTTTCGGGGGATACGAGCAGTACTTC.

This CDR3 reads CASSPDRGHSYEQYF. The CDR3 nucleotides are TGTGCCAGCTCCCCCGACAGGGGCCATTCCTACGAGCAGTACTTC. V gene TRBV18 combines with J gene TRBJ2-7; 8 nucleotides line up with TRBD1. This CDR3 contains 15 residues. The germline V gene has CDR1 KGHSH and CDR2 LQKENI. Trimming cost V 6 bases and J 1 base; bases outside gene matches: 8.

The CDR3 loop reads CASSMGRASEAFF. In DNA form, the CDR3 reads TGTGCCAGTAGTATGGGGAGGGCTAGTGAAGCTTTCTTT. This chain joins TRBV19 and TRBJ1-1; the D is unclear. CDR1 and CDR2 (germline): LNHDA, SQIVND (reference sequence). Trimming pared 3 bases from V and 7 bases from J, leaving 12 bases between. This CDR3 spans 13 amino acids.

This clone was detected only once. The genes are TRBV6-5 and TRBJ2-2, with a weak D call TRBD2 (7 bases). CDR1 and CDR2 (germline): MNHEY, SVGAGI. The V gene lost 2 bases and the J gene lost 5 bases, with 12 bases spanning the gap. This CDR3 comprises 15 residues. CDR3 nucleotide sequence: TGTGCCAGCAGTTACGGGGGGGCGCGAACCGGGGAGCTGTTTTTT. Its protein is CASSYGGARTGELFF.

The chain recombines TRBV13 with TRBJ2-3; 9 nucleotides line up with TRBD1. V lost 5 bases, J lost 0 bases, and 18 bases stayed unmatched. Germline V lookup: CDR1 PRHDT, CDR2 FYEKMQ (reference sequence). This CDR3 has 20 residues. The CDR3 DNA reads TGTGCCAGCAGCCTGGCCCCTCACAGGGGGCGCGATGGGAGCACAGATACGCAGTATTTT. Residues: CASSLAPHRGRDGSTDTQYF.

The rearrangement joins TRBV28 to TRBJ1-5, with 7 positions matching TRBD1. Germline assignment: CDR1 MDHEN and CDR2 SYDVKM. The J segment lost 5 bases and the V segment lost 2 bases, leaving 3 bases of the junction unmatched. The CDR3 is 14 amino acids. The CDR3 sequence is CASSLDRVYQPQHF. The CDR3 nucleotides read TGTGCCAGCAGTTTAGACAGGGTGTATCAGCCCCAGCATTTT.

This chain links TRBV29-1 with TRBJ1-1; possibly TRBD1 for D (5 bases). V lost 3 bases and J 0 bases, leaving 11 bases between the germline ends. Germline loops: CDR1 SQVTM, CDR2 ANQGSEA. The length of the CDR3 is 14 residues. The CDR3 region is CSVEGRFMNTEAFF. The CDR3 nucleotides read TGCAGCGTTGAGGGGCGGTTCATGAACACTGAAGCTTTCTTT.

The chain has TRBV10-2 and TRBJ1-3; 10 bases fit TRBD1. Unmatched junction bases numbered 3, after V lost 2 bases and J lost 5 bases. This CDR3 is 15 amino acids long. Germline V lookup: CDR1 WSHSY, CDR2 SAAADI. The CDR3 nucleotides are TGCGCCAGCAGTGAGGACAGGGGGCTAAGAAACACCATATATTTT. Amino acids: CASSEDRGLRNTIYF.

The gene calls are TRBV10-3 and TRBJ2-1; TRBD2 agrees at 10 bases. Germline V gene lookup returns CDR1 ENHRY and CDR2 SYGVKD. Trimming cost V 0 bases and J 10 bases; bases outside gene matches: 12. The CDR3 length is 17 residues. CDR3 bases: TGTGCCATCAGTGAGTCCCCTAGCGGGAGTATTGAGGTGGAGCAGTTCTTC. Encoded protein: CAISESPSGSIEVEQFF.

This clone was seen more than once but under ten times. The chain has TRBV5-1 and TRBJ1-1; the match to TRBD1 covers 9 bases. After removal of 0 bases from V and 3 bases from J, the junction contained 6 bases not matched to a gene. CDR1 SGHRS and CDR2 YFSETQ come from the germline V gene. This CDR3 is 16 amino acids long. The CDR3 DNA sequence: TGCGCCAGCAGCTTGGAAACAGGGGGCGGGCACACTGAAGCTTTCTTT. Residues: CASSLETGGGHTEAFF.

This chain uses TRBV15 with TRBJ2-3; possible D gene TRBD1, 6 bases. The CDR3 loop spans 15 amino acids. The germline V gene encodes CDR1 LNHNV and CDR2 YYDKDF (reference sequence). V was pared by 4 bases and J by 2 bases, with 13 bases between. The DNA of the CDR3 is TGTGCCACCAGCAAAGGACAGACAGCCACAGATACGCAGTATTTT. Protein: CATSKGQTATDTQYF.

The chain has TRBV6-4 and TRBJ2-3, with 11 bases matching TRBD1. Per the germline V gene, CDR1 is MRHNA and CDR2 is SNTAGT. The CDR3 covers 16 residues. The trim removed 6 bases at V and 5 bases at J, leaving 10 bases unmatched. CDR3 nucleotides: TGTGCCAGCAGCGTCGGATCGGGACAGGGGGAAGATACGCAGTATTTT. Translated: CASSVGSGQGEDTQYF.

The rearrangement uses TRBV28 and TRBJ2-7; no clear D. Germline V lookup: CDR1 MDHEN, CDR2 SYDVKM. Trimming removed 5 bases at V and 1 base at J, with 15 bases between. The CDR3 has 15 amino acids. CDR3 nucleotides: TGTGCCAGCAGTCTGGGCTCATTTCATTCCTACGAGCAGTACTTC. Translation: CASSLGSFHSYEQYF.

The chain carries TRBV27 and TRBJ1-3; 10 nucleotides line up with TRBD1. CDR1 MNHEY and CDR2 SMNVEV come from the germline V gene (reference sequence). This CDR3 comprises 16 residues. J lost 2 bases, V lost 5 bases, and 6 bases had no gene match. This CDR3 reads CASSKGGTGAGNTIYF. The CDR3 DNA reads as TGTGCCAGCAGTAAGGGGGGGACAGGGGCTGGAAACACCATATATTTT.

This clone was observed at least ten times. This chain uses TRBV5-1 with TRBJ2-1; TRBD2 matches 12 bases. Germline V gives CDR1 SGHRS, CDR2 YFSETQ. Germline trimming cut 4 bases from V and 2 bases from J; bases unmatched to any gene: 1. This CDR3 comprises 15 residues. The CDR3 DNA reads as TGCGCCAGCAGCCGGACTAGCGGGACCTACAATGAGCAGTTCTTC. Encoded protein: CASSRTSGTYNEQFF.